This T cell receptor beta chain was obtained from a study of T-cell reconstitution after alpha-beta-depleted transplantation in children. The authors prepared the TCRbeta library with unique molecular identifiers. TCRdb re-called the PCR reads with MiXCR, one entry per CDR3 protein. The repertoire holds about 610,000 distinct CDR3 sequences, with over 9.5% as singletons. The CDR3 runs 15 residues. Trimming shortened V by 2 bases and J by 0 bases, and 8 bases separated the two germline ends. CDR1 is KGHSH and CDR2 is LQKENI in the germline V gene. This clonotype was detected ten times or more. This specimen consisted of PBMCs from the stem cell graft donor, obtained from the stem cell graft. The sequence was obtained from a human donor who donated a stem cell graft to a child with acute myeloid leukemia. V gene TRBV18 combines with J gene TRBJ2-1; D is perhaps TRBD2 (5 bases). For the CDR3, the DNA is TGTGCCAGCTCACCAATGGGGAGCTCCTACAATGAGCAGTTCTTC. Its protein product is CASSPMGSSYNEQFF.